This entry describes one TCR beta chain. The antigen it recognizes is unknown. No base quality values were provided; no much bigger clone lies one nucleotide off. Libraries were constructed by the immunoSEQ multiplex PCR assay. For the original study's pipeline: A statistical classification framework was built to diagnose cytomegalovirus status from the catalog of TCR beta chain sequences. TCRdb obtained this table from immuneACCESS and retained in-frame rearrangements with V and J assigned. These tables miss some clones; where compared with another copy, unresolved V genes account for less than half of the shortfall, and the remainder is unexplained. V and J calls and clone size are those listed in that table; D and trimming were worked out from the DNA. The sample includes 150,000 or so clones, with about 94% observed a single time. The ten largest clones take up about 1.7% of the sample. The data are from a study of cytomegalovirus exposure and HLA in healthy donors (dated by TCRdb to 2016 to 2017). In terms of the full investigation: A later analysis indicated that the 120 validation repertoires were generated on the platform also employed for the approximately 690 repertoires of the first cohort. The study was designed to test whether signatures of past pathogen exposure could be identified by cataloging public T cell receptors. High-throughput TCR immunosequencing, statistical association of individual TCRs with disease status, and machine learning were combined to predict cytomegalovirus infection status. A separate validation cohort of roughly 130 different subjects was used in addition to the roughly 670-subject first cohort. Results and caveats for the whole study, not just this receptor: It was suggested by the authors that the approach could potentially be generalized to other disease states and immunological phenotypes. A few of the identified cytomegalovirus-associated TCR beta chains were confirmed in vitro to be specific for cytomegalovirus antigens. A total of 150 to 200 TCR beta chains were listed by the study as associated with cytomegalovirus. Most TCR sequences were seen in very few donors, while some public TCRs were found in many individuals. A later analysis had no HLA typing for the validation cohort, so co-occurrence there was scored across all 110 or so repertoires. Of the cluster scores, 85% to 95% were above 0 in a later analysis, which found that TCRs clustered in the first cohort also tended to co-occur in the 120 or so validation repertoires. The classifier was reported to diagnose cytomegalovirus status with high specificity and sensitivity in both the original cohort and the validation cohort.

The donors were included in the validation cohort of over a hundred subjects, a group kept apart from the approximately 670-subject first cohort. V lost 5 bases and J lost 0 bases; the stretch between them is 26 bases long. CDR1 and CDR2 are read off the germline V gene as MDHEN and SYDVKM. From the cysteine up to the phenylalanine, the CDR3 has a length of 21 residues. Only the CDR3 part of the read is kept: 63 bases, read in frame from the first base. The sequence was collected from a man younger than 35 in good health and CMV-seropositive. The rearranged segments are TRBV28 and TRBJ2-6; the D region possibly corresponds to TRBD1 (6 bases align). The specimen was PBMCs. The nucleotide sequence is TGTGCCAGCAGTCCAGGGGCCCTACAAAGGAAGGTCGACTCTGGGGCCAACGTCCTGACTTTC. Its protein product is CASSPGALQRKVDSGANVLTF.